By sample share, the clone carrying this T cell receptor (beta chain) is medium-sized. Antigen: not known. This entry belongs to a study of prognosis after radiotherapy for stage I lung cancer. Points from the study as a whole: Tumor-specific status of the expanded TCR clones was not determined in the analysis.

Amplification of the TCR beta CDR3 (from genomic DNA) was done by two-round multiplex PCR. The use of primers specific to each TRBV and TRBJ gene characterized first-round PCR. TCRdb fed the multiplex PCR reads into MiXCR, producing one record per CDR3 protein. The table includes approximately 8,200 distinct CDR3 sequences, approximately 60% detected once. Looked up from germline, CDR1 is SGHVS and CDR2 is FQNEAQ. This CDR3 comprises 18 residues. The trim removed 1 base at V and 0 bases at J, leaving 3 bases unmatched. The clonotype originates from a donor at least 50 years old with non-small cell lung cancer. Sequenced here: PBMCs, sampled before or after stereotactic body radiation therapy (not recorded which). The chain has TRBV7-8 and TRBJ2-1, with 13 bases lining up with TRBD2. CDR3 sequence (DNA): TGTGCCAGCAGCTTAGATAGGACTAGCGGGAGCTCCTACAATGAGCAGTTCTTC. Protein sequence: CASSLDRTSGSSYNEQFF.